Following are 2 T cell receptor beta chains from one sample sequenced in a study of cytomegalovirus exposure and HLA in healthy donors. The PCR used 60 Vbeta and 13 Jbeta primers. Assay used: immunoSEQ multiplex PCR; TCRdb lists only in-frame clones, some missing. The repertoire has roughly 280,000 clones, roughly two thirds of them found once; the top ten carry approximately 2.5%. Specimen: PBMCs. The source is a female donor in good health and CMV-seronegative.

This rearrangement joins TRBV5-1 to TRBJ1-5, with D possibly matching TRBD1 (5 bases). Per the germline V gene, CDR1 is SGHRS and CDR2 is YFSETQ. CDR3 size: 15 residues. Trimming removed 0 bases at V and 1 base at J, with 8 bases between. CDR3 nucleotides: TGCGCCAGCAGCTTGGACGACAGAAGCAATCAGCCCCAGCATTTT. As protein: CASSLDDRSNQPQHF.

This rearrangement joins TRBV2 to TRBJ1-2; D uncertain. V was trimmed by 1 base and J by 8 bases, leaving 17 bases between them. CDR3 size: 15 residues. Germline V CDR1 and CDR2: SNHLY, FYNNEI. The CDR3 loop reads CASSEGPWRVEGYTF. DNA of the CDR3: TGTGCCAGCAGTGAAGGTCCATGGAGGGTCGAGGGCTACACCTTC. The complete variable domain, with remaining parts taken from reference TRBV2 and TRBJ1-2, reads EPEVTQTPSHQVTQMGQEVILRCVPISNHLYFYWYRQILGQKVEFLVSFYNNEISEKSEIFDDQFSVERPDGSNFTLKIRSTKLEDSAMYFCASSEGPWRVEGYTFGSGTRLTVV.